Below, 10 T cell receptor beta chains from the same sample are listed, as sequenced in a study of shared clonotypes between healthy human individuals. Positively selected for CCR7, the CD45RO-negative cells used as naive CD8 cells excluded terminally differentiated effector memory CD45RA+ cells. Only in-frame clones appear in the TCRdb table, and some are missing; sequencing was by immunoSEQ multiplex PCR. The profile shows around 2,000,000 clones, about 92% of them singletons. The specimen sequenced was naive CD8+ T cells from PBMCs. The receptors here all came from a man aged 18 to 29 in good health. Some clones in this sample may be carry-over from other donors' samples.

This clone showed up just a few times. The genes are TRBV7-9 and TRBJ1-1, with D tentatively TRBD1 (5 bases). Germline values: CDR1 SEHNR, CDR2 FQNEAQ (reference sequence). V was clipped by 5 bases and J by 4 bases, with 14 bases between them. CDR3 length equals 14 residues. The CDR3 reads CASSPGPQGTEAFF. In DNA form, the CDR3 reads TGTGCCAGCAGCCCGGGGCCCCAAGGCACTGAAGCTTTCTTT.

V gene TRBV19 combines with J gene TRBJ2-1, with D possibly TRBD1 on 6 matching bases. The V end lost 6 bases, the J end lost 4 bases, and 19 bases lay between the germline ends. CDR1 and CDR2 (germline): LNHDA, SQIVND (reference sequence). The CDR3 runs 16 residues. DNA of the CDR3: TGTGCCAGTAGCGAATCTACAGGGCCATATTACAATGAGCAGTTCTTC. It is translated as CASSESTGPYYNEQFF.

The V and J genes are TRBV7-6 and TRBJ2-5; the D is unclear. V lost 5 bases and J lost 2, with 9 bases in between. The CDR3 extends over 13 amino acids. CDR1 and CDR2 (germline): SGHVS, FNYEAQ. CDR3 region: CASSGRLQETQYF. CDR3 bases: TGTGCCAGCAGCGGTCGGTTACAAGAGACCCAGTACTTC.

The chain links TRBV15 to TRBJ2-1; D is undetermined. The CDR3 covers 13 residues. Germline-derived CDR1 and CDR2 are LNHNV and YYDKDF (reference sequence). Between the trimmed V and J ends, which lost 6 bases and 0 bases, there was a span of 6 bases. Written as DNA, the CDR3 is TGTGCCACCAGGGAAAGCTCCTACAATGAGCAGTTCTTC. This gives the protein CATRESSYNEQFF.

This clone is a singleton in its sample. The chain is built from TRBV10-2 and TRBJ1-1; D is uncertain. This CDR3 spans 13 amino acids. Trimming took 3 bases from V and 7 from J, leaving 12 bases between them. The germline V gene has CDR1 WSHSY and CDR2 SAAADI. The CDR3 DNA sequence: TGCGCCAGCAGTGAAACCCCGACCGATGAAGCTTTCTTT. It yields the protein CASSETPTDEAFF.

The genes are TRBV4-3 and TRBJ1-2; TRBD1 is a possible D gene (5 bases). This CDR3 contains 16 residues. Germline V gene data show CDR1 as LGHNA and CDR2 as YSLEER. With 0 bases removed from V and 4 bases from J, the gap between germline ends came to 15 bases. The CDR3 DNA follows: TGCGCCAGCAGCCAAGACGGGGCAGGCTCCCGCTATGGCTACACCTTC. Translation gives CASSQDGAGSRYGYTF.

On this clone: The identical CDR3 is also encoded by other nucleotide sequences in the sample. This chain connects TRBV19 to TRBJ2-7; D gene unclear. V was trimmed by 2 bases and J by 3 bases, leaving 8 bases between them. The CDR3 runs 13 residues. Germline CDR1 is LNHDA and CDR2 is SQIVND (reference sequence). As DNA, the CDR3 is TGTGCCAGTAGTATACGGGTCAACTACGAGCAGTACTTC. Its protein product is CASSIRVNYEQYF.

Written as DNA, the CDR3 is TGCAGCGTTGAAGACTTAGGAACAGGGGTTGAGACCCAGTACTTC. It specifies CSVEDLGTGVETQYF. The rearrangement uses TRBV29-1 and TRBJ2-5; 7 bases agree with TRBD1. Germline loops: CDR1 SQVTM, CDR2 ANQGSEA. This CDR3 is built from 15 residues. The V gene end was trimmed by 0 bases and the J gene end by 5 bases; junction bases not matched to a gene: 9.

This clone was picked up a small number of times. The gene calls are TRBV4-2 and TRBJ1-5; D not resolved. Trimming stripped 6 bases from V and 0 bases from J, with 9 bases between. The CDR3 is made up of 14 amino acids. The germline gives CDR1 LGHNA, CDR2 YNFKEQ. In DNA, the CDR3 is TGTGCCAGCAGAAGAGAAGATAGCAATCAGCCCCAGCATTTT. Translated, it gives CASRREDSNQPQHF.

V is TRBV28 and J is TRBJ2-3; D possibly corresponds to TRBD2 (5 bases). V gave up 1 base and J gave up 5 bases, with 10 bases separating them. CDR1 is MDHEN and CDR2 is SYDVKM in the germline V gene. CDR3 length: 14 residues. CDR3 nucleotides: TGTGCCAGCAGTTTATCGGAGGCGAGAGATACGCAGTATTTT. Translation: CASSLSEARDTQYF.